This T cell receptor (beta chain) is drawn from a study of blood T cell repertoires in COVID-19 (dated by TCRdb to about 2020). Context from the whole study: Samples covering the acute and convalescent phases of COVID-19 were provided by collaborators in the United States, Italy and Spain. The material from the prospective study consisted of cDNA or gDNA derived from T cells, B-cell-depleted T cells, or PBMCs. Deeply sampled blood TCRbeta repertoires from subjects exposed to, actively infected with, or recovered from COVID-19 were included in the dataset. A freely available public database, intended as a resource for researchers studying the immune response to SARS-CoV-2, is where the repertoires were released. The samples were drawn from two sources: the first 160 participants of the ongoing ImmuneRACE study, and 1,200 or so subjects contributed by 6 global collaborators. A de-identified subject ID, COVID-19 status, age in years and sex were almost always included in the sample metadata. Where available, HLA class I and class II types were taken from metadata supplied by the sample provider and were not determined by assay-based typing.

Study-level results and caveats: The amount of clinical and demographic metadata varied by source and participant and was provided uncurated.

With respect to this clone: Its recognized antigen is unknown. The sample holds no much larger clone one base away, and base qualities are not on file.

TCRbeta CDR3 regions were amplified from genomic DNA by means of the immunoSEQ Assay, a bias-controlled multiplex PCR. Per the source publication's procedure: Nucleated cell counts per sample were estimated from amplification of reference gene primers within the assay. To quantify the absolute abundance of each unique TCRbeta CDR3 rearrangement, sequence reads were collapsed and filtered. For each sample, productive Simpson clonality was calculated by taking the square root of Simpson's diversity index across productive rearrangements. TCRdb carries this immuneACCESS record with in-frame sequences only. Its versions omit some clonotypes, under half of them owing to an unresolved V gene in the studies checked, with the rest unexplained. From that table come the V and J calls and clone size; the DNA was used to work out D and trimming. This sample holds 200,000 to 250,000 clones; about four fifths were observed only once. Clones ranked in the top ten supply 3% to 3.5% of the sample.

Another Seattle source contributed samples from volunteer blood donors who had recovered from COVID-19. Whole blood was collected in K2EDTA tubes by collaborating institutions according to the institutions' own protocols. For TCRbeta analysis, collaborator samples were shipped as frozen whole blood, as isolated PBMCs, or as DNA extracted from either sample type. CDR1 and CDR2 are drawn from the germline V gene: MDHEN, SYDVKM. From cysteine to phenylalanine, the CDR3 is 19 amino acids long. CDR3 DNA is the only sequence kept; it has 57 bases, read in frame from the first base. The germline V end is reduced by 1 base and the J end by 1 base; junction bases left unmatched: 16.

The material sequenced was peripheral blood. The chain joins TRBV28 to TRBJ2-7; 7 of the junction bases match TRBD2. This receptor was obtained from a woman in her 30s who had recovered from COVID-19. The bases are TGTGCCAGCAGTTTATTCGGACGGGTAGGGACTACGGCGTCCTACGAGCAGTACTTC. Translated, it gives CASSLFGRVGTTASYEQYF.